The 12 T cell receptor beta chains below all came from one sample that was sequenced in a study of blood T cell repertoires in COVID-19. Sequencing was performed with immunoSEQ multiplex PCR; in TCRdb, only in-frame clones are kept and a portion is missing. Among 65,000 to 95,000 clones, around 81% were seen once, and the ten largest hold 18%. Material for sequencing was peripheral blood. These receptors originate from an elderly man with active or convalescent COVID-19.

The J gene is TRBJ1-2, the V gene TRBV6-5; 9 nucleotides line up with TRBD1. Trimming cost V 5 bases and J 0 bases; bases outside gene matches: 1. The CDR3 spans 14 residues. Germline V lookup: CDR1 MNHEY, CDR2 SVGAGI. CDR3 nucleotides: TGTGCCAGCAGTCGGGACAGGGCTAACTATGGCTACACCTTC. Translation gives CASSRDRANYGYTF.

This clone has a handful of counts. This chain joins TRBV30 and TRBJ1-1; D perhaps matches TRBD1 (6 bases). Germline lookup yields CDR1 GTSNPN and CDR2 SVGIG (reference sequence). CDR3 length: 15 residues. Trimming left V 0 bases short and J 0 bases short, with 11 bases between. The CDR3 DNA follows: TGTGCCTGGAGTGTATTGGACAGCATGAACACTGAAGCTTTCTTT. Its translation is CAWSVLDSMNTEAFF.

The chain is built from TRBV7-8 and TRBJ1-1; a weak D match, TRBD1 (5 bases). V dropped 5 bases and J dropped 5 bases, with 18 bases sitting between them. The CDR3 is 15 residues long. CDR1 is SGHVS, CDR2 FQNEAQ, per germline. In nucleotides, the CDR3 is TGTGCCAGCAGCAGAGGACAAATTAGTCGGACTGAAGCTTTCTTT. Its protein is CASSRGQISRTEAFF. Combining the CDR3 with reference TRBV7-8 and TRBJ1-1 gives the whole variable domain GAGVSQSPRYKVAKRGQDVALRCDPISGHVSLFWYQQALGQGPEFLTYFQNEAQLDKSGLPSDRFFAERPEGSVSTLKIQRTQQEDSAVYLCASSRGQISRTEAFFGQGTRLTVV.

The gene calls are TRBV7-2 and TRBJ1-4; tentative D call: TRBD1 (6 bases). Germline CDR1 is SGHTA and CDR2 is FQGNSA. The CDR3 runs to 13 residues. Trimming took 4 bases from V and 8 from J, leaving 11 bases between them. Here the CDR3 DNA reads TGTGCCAGCAGCTGGGGACAAGAGGAAAAACTGTTTTTT. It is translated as CASSWGQEEKLFF.

In nucleotides, the CDR3 is TGTGCCACCAGCAGAGATAGGAACAGTGGAAACACCATATATTTT. Amino acids: CATSRDRNSGNTIYF. The V and J genes are TRBV15 and TRBJ1-3; no firm D call. This CDR3 contains 15 residues. Germline V gene data show CDR1 as LNHNV and CDR2 as YYDKDF (reference sequence). Trimming cost V 0 bases and J 3 bases, with 9 bases left between them.

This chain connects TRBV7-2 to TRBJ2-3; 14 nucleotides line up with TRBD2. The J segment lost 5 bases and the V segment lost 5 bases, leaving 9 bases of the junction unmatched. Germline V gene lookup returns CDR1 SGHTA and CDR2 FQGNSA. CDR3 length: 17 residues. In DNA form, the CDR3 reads TGTGCCAGCAGCCATGACTTGACTAGCGGGAGGGTAGATACGCAGTATTTT. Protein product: CASSHDLTSGRVDTQYF. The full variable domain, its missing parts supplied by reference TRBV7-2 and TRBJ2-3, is GAGVSQSPSNKVTEKGKDVELRCDPISGHTALYWYRQSLGQGLEFLIYFQGNSAPDKSGLPSDRFSAERTGGSVSTLTIQRTQQEDSAVYLCASSHDLTSGRVDTQYFGPGTRLTVL.

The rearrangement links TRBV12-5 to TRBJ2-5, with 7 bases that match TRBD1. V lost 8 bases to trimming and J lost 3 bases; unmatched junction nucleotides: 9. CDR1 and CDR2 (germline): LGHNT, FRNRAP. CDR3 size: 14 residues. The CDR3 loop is CASSPRTGEETQYF. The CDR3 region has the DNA TGTGCTAGTAGCCCCCGCACAGGGGAAGAGACCCAGTACTTC.

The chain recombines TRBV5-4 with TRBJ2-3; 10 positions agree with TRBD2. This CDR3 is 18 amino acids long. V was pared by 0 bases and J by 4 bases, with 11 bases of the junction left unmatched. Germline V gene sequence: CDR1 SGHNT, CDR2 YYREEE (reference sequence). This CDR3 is CASSLGLGASGSADTQYF. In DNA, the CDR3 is TGTGCCAGCAGCTTGGGGTTGGGGGCTAGCGGGAGTGCAGATACGCAGTATTTT.

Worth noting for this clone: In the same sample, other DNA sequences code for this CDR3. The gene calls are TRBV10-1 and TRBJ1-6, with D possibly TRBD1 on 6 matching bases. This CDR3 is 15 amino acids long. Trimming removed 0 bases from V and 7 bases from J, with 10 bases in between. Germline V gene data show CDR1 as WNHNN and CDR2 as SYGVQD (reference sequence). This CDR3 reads CASSESRTENSPLHF. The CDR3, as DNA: TGCGCCAGCAGTGAGTCCAGGACAGAGAATTCACCCCTCCACTTT.

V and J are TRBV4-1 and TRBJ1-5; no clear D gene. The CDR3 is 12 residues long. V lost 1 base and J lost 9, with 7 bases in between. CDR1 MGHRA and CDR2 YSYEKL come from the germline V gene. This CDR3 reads CASSQGRLPQHF. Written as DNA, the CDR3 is TGCGCCAGCAGCCAAGGACGACTGCCCCAGCATTTT.

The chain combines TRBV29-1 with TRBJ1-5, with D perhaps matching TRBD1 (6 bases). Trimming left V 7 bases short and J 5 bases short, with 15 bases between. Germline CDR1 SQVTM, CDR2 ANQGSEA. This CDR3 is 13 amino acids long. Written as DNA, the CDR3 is TGCAGCGCCTCACAGGGTGCCGATCAGCCCCAGCATTTT. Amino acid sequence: CSASQGADQPQHF.

In DNA form, the CDR3 reads TGTGCCACCAGCAGATACAGGGCTTTTGATGAAAAACTGTTTTTT. It specifies CATSRYRAFDEKLFF. The chain uses TRBV15 and TRBJ1-4; D is possibly TRBD1 (6 bases). V was trimmed by 2 bases and J by 6 bases, leaving 13 bases between them. The germline CDR1 and CDR2 sequences are LNHNV and YYDKDF (reference sequence). This CDR3 has 15 residues.